A single TCR beta chain is shown here with its context. What it binds is not known. Individual cDNA molecules were tagged with unique molecular identifiers. From the 5' RACE reads, TCRdb called clonotypes with MiXCR, one entry per CDR3 protein. The repertoire holds about 33,000 distinct CDR3 sequences, with about 7% as singletons. The sample is drawn from a study of early T cells in non-severe SARS-CoV-2 infection. Background on the study: Alpha and beta chains were unpaired, from unsorted whole-blood bulk RNA.

Study observations and caveats: CD4 and private specificities were missed by VDJdb matching, which favored anti-spike CD8 responses.

The sequenced sample was whole blood. This sequence originates from an adult who was a healthcare worker with PCR-confirmed SARS-CoV-2 infection or an uninfected control (not recorded which).

CDR3 in DNA: TGCAGTGCTACCTCAGGGGGCCCCGGGGAGCTGTTTTTT. As protein: CSATSGGPGELFF. V gene TRBV20-1 combines with J gene TRBJ2-2; 8 nucleotides match TRBD1. V lost 4 bases, J lost 6 bases, and 4 bases stayed unmatched. The CDR3 consists of 13 residues. CDR1 DFQATT and CDR2 SNEGSKA come from the germline V gene (reference sequence).